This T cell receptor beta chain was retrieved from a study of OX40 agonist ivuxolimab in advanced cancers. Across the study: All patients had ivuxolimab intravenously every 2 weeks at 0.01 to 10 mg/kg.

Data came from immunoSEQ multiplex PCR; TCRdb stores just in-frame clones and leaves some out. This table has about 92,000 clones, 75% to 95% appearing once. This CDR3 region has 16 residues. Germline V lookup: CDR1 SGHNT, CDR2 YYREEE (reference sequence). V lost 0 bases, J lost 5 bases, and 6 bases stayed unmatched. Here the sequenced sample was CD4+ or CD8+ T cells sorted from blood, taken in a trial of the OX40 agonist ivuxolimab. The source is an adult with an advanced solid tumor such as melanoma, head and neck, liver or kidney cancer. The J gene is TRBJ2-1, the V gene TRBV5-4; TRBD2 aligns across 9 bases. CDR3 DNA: TGTGCCAGCAGCTTGGGGGCGGGAGGGCTCAACAATGAGCAGTTCTTC. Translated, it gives CASSLGAGGLNNEQFF. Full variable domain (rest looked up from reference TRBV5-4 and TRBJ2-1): ETGVTQSPTHLIKTRGQQVTLRCSSQSGHNTVSWYQQALGQGPQFIFQYYREEENGRGNFPPRFSGLQFPNYSSELNVNALELDDSALYLCASSLGAGGLNNEQFFGPGTRLTVL.